These 11 T cell receptor beta chains came from one sample sequenced in a study of early T cells in non-severe SARS-CoV-2 infection. TCRdb fed the 5' RACE reads into MiXCR, producing one record per CDR3 protein. The sample contains about 61,000 distinct CDR3 sequences, less than 14% of which appear only once. The sequencing sample was made of whole blood. These receptors were collected from an adult who was a healthcare worker with PCR-confirmed SARS-CoV-2 infection or an uninfected control (not recorded which).

This chain's CDR3 is CAISESPNTEAFF. The CDR3 DNA is TGTGCCATCAGTGAGTCACCAAACACTGAAGCTTTCTTT. V usage is TRBV10-3 and J usage is TRBJ1-1; no clear D gene. CDR1 and CDR2 (germline): ENHRY, SYGVKD. The V end lost 0 bases, the J end lost 2 bases, and 4 bases lay between the germline ends. This CDR3 has 13 residues.

This clonotype occurred many times. The V and J genes are TRBV29-1 and TRBJ1-5, with TRBD1 identical over 7 bases. Germline V gene sequence: CDR1 SQVTM, CDR2 ANQGSEA. With V trimmed by 7 bases and J by 0 bases, 6 bases remained unmatched. The CDR3 totals 14 residues. In nucleotides, the CDR3 is TGCAGCGCAGGGACAGCATATAGCAATCAGCCCCAGCATTTT. Translation: CSAGTAYSNQPQHF.

This clonotype was observed many times. This chain connects TRBV11-2 to TRBJ2-7; D is perhaps TRBD1 or TRBD2 (5 bases each). Trimming removed 5 bases from V and 7 bases from J, with 18 bases in between. This CDR3 is built from 14 residues. The V gene's germline CDR1 is SGHAT and CDR2 FQNNGV. The CDR3 reads CASSKRDLAREQYF. CDR3 in DNA: TGTGCCAGCAGCAAAAGGGACCTAGCTAGGGAGCAGTACTTC.

The genes are TRBV30 and TRBJ2-7, with 10 bases lining up with TRBD1. The CDR3 is 14 amino acids. Germline CDR1 and CDR2: GTSNPN and SVGIG (reference sequence). Germline trimming cut 5 bases from V and 5 bases from J; bases unmatched to any gene: 9. In DNA, the CDR3 is TGTGCCTGGGGGGGACAGGGGATCAGCGACGAGCAGTACTTC. This translates into CAWGGQGISDEQYF.

V and J are TRBV28 and TRBJ1-3, with D tentatively TRBD1 (6 bases). Germline CDR1 MDHEN, CDR2 SYDVKM. The CDR3 totals 14 residues. V was shortened by 3 bases and J by 1 base, with 7 bases between the two germline ends. The CDR3 DNA reads as TGTGCCAGCAGTTTCGGACAGTCTGGAAACACCATATATTTT. It translates to CASSFGQSGNTIYF.

This clonotype appeared many times. This chain joins TRBV7-9 and TRBJ2-5; no firm D call. CDR1 and CDR2 (germline): SEHNR, FQNEAQ (reference sequence). The germline V and J ends were trimmed by 5 bases and 4 bases, with 17 bases remaining between them. The CDR3 consists of 15 residues. The CDR3 spells CASSPALGGLETQYF. The CDR3, as DNA: TGTGCCAGCAGCCCCGCCTTGGGTGGGCTAGAGACCCAGTACTTC.

The rearrangement uses TRBV10-3 and TRBJ1-1; 7 positions agree with TRBD1. The V segment lost 10 bases and the J segment 4 bases; nucleotides outside the gene matches: 15. CDR1 and CDR2 (germline): ENHRY, SYGVKD. This CDR3 contains 15 residues. The CDR3 nucleotides are TGTGCCACCAGGGGGGTGCCAGCCCTCGGCACTGAAGCTTTCTTT. Its protein is CATRGVPALGTEAFF.

This chain connects TRBV29-1 to TRBJ1-1; 7 bases line up with TRBD1. This CDR3 is built from 13 residues. Germline CDR1 reads SQVTM; CDR2 reads ANQGSEA. After removal of 4 bases from V and 0 bases from J, the junction contained 2 bases not matched to a gene. The CDR3 DNA reads as TGCAGCGTTGGGGGACAGATGAACACTGAAGCTTTCTTT. Translating gives CSVGGQMNTEAFF.

The sample holds many counts of this clonotype. V usage is TRBV6-5 and J usage is TRBJ1-4; the D gene is possibly TRBD1 (5 bases). The CDR3 has 15 residues. V was shortened by 0 bases and J by 7 bases, with 12 bases between the two germline ends. Looked up from germline, CDR1 is MNHEY and CDR2 is SVGAGI. CDR3 nucleotide sequence: TGTGCCAGCAGTTACTCGCAATCCAGGGTTGAAAAACTGTTTTTT. Protein sequence: CASSYSQSRVEKLFF.

With respect to this clonotype: A much bigger clone sits one base away, suggesting this may be a read error. The missing conserved phenylalanine or tryptophan at the end of this CDR3 makes a read error likely. V and J are TRBV11-2 and TRBJ1-1; 8 nucleotides line up with TRBD1. After removal of 5 bases from V and 8 bases from J, the junction contained 7 bases not matched to a gene. The CDR3 runs to 13 residues. CDR1 is SGHAT and CDR2 is FQNNGV in the germline V gene. The CDR3 reads CASSPAGGNEAFI. CDR3 nucleotides: TGTGCCAGCAGCCCTGCAGGGGGCAACGAAGCTTTCATT.

This clonotype was seen at least ten times. V usage is TRBV6-6 and J usage is TRBJ2-7, with D possibly TRBD1 on 5 matching bases. The V end lost 8 bases, the J end lost 6 bases, and 20 bases lay between the germline ends. There are 14 residues in the CDR3. Germline V gene sequence: CDR1 MNHNY, CDR2 SVGAGI (reference sequence). The CDR3 loop is CASQRGSTTTEQYF. DNA for the CDR3: TGTGCCAGCCAAAGGGGTTCTACTACTACCGAGCAGTACTTC.